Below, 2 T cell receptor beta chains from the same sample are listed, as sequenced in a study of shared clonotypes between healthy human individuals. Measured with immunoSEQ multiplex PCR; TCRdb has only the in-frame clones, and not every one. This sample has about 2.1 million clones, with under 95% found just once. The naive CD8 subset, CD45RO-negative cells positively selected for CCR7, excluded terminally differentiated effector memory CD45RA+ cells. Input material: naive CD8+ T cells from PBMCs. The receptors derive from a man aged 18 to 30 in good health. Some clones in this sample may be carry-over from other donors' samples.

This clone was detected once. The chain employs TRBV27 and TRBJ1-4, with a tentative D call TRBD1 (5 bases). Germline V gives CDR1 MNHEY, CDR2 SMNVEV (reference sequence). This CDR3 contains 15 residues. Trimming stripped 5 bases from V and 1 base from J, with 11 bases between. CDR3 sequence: CASSRGVRTNEKLFF. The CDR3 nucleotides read TGTGCCAGCAGTCGGGGGGTCAGAACTAATGAAAAACTGTTTTTT. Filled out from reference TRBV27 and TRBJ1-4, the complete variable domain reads EAQVTQNPRYLITVTGKKLTVTCSQNMNHEYMSWYRQDPGLGLRQIYYSMNVEVTDKGDVPEGYKVSRKEKRNFPLILESPSPNQTSLYFCASSRGVRTNEKLFFGSGTQLSVL.

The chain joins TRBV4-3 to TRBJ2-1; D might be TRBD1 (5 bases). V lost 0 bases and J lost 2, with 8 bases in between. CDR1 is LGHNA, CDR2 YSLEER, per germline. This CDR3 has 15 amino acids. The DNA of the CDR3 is TGCGCCAGCAGCCAAGAGGGGCGGCCCTACAATGAGCAGTTCTTC. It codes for CASSQEGRPYNEQFF.